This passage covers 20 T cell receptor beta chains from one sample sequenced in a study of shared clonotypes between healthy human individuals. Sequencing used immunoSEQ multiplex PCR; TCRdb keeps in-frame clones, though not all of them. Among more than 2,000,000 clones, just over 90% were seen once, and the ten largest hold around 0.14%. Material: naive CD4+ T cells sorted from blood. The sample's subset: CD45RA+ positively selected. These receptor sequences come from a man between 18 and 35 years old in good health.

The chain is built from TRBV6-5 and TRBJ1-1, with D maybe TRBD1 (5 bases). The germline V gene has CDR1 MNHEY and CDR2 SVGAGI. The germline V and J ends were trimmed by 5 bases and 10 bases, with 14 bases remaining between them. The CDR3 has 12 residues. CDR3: CASSARDRGAFF. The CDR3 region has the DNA TGTGCCAGCAGTGCCCGGGACCGGGGAGCTTTCTTT.

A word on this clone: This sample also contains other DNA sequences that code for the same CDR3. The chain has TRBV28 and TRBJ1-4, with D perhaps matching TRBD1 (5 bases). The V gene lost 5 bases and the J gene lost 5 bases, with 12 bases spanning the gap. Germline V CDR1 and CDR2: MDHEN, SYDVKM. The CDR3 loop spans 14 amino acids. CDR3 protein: CASSPRGGNEKLFF. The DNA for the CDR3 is TGTGCCAGCAGTCCCCGGGGGGGAAATGAAAAACTGTTTTTT.

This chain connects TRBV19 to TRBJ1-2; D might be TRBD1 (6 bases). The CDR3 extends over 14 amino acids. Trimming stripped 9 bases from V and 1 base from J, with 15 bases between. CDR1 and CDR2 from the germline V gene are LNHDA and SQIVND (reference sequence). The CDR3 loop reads CASHDRFRNYGYTF. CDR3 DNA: TGTGCCAGCCATGACAGGTTTCGTAACTATGGCTACACCTTC.

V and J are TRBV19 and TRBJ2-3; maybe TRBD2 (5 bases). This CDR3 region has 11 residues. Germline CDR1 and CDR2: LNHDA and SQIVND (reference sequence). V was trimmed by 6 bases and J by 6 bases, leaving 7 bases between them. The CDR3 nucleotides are TGTGCCAGTAGGGACTCCGATACGCAGTATTTT. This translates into CASRDSDTQYF.

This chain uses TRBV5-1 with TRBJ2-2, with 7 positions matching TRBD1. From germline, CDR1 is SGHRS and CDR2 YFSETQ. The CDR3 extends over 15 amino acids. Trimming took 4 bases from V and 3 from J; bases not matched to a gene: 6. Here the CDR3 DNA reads TGCGCCAGCAGCCCCTTTGACAGGGACACCGGGGAGCTGTTTTTT. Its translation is CASSPFDRDTGELFF.

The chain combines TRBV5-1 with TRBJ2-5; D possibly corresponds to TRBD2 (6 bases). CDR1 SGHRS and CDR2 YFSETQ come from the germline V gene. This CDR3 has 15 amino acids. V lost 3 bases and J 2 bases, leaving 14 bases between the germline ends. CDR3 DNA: TGCGCCAGCAGCTCTTATCCGGGACTGCAAGAGACCCAGTACTTC. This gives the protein CASSSYPGLQETQYF.

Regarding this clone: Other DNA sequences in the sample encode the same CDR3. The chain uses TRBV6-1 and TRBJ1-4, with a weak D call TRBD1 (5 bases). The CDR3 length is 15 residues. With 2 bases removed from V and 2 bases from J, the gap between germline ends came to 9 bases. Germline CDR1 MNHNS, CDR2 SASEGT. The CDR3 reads CASSERGATNEKLFF. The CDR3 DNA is TGTGCCAGCAGTGAAAGAGGGGCTACTAATGAAAAACTGTTTTTT.

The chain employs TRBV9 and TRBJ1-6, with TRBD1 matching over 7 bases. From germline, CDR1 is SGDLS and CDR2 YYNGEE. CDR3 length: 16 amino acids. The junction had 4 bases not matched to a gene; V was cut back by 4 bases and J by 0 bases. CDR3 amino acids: CASSTTGSSYNSPLHF. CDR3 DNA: TGTGCCAGCAGCACGACAGGGAGCTCCTATAATTCACCCCTCCACTTT.

The CDR3 coding sequence is TGTGCCAGCAGGACAACAGGGGGTGGCTATGGCTACACCTTC. The encoded protein is CASRTTGGGYGYTF. The J gene is TRBJ1-2, the V gene TRBV5-4, with 8 bases fitting TRBD1. The germline gives CDR1 SGHNT, CDR2 YYREEE (reference sequence). The CDR3 has 14 residues. V lost 5 bases, J lost 4 bases, and 7 bases stayed unmatched. Combining the CDR3 with reference TRBV5-4 and TRBJ1-2 gives the whole variable domain ETGVTQSPTHLIKTRGQQVTLRCSSQSGHNTVSWYQQALGQGPQFIFQYYREEENGRGNFPPRFSGLQFPNYSSELNVNALELDDSALYLCASRTTGGGYGYTFGSGTRLTVV.

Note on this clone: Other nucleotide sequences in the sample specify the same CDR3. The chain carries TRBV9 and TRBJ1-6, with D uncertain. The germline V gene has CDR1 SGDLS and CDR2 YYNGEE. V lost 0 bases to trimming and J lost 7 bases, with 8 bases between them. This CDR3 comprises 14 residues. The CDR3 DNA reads TGTGCCAGCAGCGTAGGAGGGTCCAATTCACCCCTCCACTTT. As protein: CASSVGGSNSPLHF.

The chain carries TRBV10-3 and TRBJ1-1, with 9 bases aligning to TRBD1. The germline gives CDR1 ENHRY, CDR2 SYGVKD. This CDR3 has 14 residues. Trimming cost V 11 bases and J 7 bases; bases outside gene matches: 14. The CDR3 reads CAATRDRDWNEAFF. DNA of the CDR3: TGTGCCGCAACCCGGGACAGGGATTGGAATGAAGCTTTCTTT.

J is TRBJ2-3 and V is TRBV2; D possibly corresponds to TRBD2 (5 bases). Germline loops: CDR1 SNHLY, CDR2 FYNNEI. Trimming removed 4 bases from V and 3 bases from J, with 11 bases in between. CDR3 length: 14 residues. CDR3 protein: CASSGWTRTDTQYF. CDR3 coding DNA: TGTGCCAGCAGTGGTTGGACTCGAACAGATACGCAGTATTTT.

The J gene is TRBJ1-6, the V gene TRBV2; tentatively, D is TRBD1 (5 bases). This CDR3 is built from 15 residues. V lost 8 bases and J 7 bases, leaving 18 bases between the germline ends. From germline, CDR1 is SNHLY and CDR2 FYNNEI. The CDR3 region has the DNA TGTGCCAGCGGGAACCAGGGACCATCAAATTCACCCCTCCACTTT. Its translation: CASGNQGPSNSPLHF.

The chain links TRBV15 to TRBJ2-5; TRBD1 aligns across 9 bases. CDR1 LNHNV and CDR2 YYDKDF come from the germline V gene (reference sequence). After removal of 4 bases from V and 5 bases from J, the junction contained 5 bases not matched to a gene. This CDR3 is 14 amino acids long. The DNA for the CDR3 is TGTGCCACCAGCACTGGACAGGGGCGGGAGACCCAGTACTTC. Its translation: CATSTGQGRETQYF.

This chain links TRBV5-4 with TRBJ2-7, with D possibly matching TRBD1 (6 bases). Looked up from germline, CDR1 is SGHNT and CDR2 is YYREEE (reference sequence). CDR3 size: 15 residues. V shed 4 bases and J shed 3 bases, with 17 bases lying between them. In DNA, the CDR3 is TGTGCCAGCAGCCTCGGGACATCCTTTGACTACGAGCAGTACTTC. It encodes CASSLGTSFDYEQYF.

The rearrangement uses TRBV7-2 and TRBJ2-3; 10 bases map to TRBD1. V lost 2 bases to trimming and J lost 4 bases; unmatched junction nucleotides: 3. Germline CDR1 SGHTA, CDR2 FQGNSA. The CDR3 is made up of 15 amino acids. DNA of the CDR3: TGTGCCAGCAGCTTAAGTGGGACAGGGGCAGATACGCAGTATTTT. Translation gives CASSLSGTGADTQYF. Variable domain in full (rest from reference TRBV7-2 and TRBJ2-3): GAGVSQSPSNKVTEKGKDVELRCDPISGHTALYWYRQSLGQGLEFLIYFQGNSAPDKSGLPSDRFSAERTGGSVSTLTIQRTQQEDSAVYLCASSLSGTGADTQYFGPGTRLTVL.

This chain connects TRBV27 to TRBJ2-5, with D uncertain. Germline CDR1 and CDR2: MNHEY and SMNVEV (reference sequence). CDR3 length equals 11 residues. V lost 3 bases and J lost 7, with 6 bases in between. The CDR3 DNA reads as TGTGCCAGCAGTTTTATGGGGACCCAGTACTTC. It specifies CASSFMGTQYF.

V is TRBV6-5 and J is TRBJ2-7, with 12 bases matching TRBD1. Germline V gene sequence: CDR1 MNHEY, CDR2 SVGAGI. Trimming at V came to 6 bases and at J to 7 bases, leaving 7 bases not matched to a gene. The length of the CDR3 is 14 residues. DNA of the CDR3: TGTGCCAGCAGCCCCGGGACAGGGGGCGGAGAGCAGTACTTC. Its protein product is CASSPGTGGGEQYF.

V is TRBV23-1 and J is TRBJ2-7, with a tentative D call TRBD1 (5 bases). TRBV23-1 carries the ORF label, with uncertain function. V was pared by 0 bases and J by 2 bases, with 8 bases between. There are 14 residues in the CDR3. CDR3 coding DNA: TGCGCCAGCAGTCAATCCCACAGGACCTACGAGCAGTACTTC. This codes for CASSQSHRTYEQYF.

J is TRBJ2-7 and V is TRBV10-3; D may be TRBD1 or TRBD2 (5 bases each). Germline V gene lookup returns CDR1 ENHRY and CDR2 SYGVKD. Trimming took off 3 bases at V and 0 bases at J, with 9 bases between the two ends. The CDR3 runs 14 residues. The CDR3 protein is CAISDGTSSYEQYF. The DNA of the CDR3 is TGTGCCATCAGTGACGGGACCTCCTCCTACGAGCAGTACTTC.